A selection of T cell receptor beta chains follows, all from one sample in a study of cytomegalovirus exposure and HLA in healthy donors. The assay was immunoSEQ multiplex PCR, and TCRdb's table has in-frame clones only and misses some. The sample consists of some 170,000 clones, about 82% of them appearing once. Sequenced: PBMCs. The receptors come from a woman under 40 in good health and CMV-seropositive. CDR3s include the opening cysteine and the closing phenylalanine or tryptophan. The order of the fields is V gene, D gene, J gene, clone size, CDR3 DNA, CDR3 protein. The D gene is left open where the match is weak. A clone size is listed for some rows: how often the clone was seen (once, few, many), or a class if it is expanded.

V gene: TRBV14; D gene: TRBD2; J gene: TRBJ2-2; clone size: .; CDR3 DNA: TGTGCCAGCAGCCACAGACCCCCCGAGCGGGGGAAGACCGGGGAGCTGTTTTTT; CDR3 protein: CASSHRPPERGKTGELFF
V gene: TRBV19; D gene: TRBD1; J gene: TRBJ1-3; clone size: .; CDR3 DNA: TGTGCCAGTAGTCGCGACAGGGAAGGCGCCGGAAACACCATATATTTT; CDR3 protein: CASSRDREGAGNTIYF
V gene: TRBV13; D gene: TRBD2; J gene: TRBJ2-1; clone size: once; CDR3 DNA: TGTGCCAGCAGCATACTAGCGGGGGAAAACAATGAGCAGTTCTTC; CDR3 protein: CASSILAGENNEQFF
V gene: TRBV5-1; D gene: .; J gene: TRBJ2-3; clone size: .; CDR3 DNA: TGCGCCAGCTCCGACAGTTCTCCCACAGATACGCAGTATTTT; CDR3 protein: CASSDSSPTDTQYF
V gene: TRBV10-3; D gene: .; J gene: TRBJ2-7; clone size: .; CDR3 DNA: TGTGCCATCAGTGAGCTCTACGAGCAGTACTTC; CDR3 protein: CAISELYEQYF
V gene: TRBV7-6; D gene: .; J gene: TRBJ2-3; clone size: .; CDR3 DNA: TGTGCCAGCAGCTTAGCGGGGGGACCCAGGGCAGATACGCAGTATTTT; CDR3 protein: CASSLAGGPRADTQYF
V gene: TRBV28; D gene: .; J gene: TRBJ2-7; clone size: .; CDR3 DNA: TGTGCCAGCAGTACCCTCAGGGTCCGCACCTACGAGCAGTACTTC; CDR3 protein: CASSTLRVRTYEQYF
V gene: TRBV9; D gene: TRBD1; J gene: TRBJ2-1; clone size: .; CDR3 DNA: TGTGCCAGCAGACCGGCCGGGACAGGGAACAATGAGCAGTTCTTC; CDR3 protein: CASRPAGTGNNEQFF
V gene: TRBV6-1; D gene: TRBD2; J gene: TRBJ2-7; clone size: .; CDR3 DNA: TGTGCCACCAATGGACCAGCGGGGGGGACCTACGAGCAGTACTTC; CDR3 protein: CATNGPAGGTYEQYF
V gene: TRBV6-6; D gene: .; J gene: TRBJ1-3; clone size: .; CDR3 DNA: TGTGCCAGCAGTTACACCTACGGGGAAGGGGGAAACACCATATATTTT; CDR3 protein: CASSYTYGEGGNTIYF
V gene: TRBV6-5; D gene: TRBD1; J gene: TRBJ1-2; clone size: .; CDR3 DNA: TGTGCCAGCAGACGGGACAGAAACTATGGCTACACCTTC; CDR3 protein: CASRRDRNYGYTF
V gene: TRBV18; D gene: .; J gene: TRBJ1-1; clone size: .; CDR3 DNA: TGTGCCAGCTCTCGTCAGGGTGGTAGGGAAAGCACTGAAGCTTTCTTT; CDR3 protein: CASSRQGGRESTEAFF
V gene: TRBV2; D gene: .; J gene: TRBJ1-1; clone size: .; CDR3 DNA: TGTGCCAGCAGTGAGGCAGGGAAGGGCACTGAAGCTTTCTTT; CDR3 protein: CASSEAGKGTEAFF
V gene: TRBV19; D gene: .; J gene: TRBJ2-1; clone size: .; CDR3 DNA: TGTGCCAGTAGTATAGATAGGAGCTCCTACAATGAGCAGTTCTTC; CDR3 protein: CASSIDRSSYNEQFF
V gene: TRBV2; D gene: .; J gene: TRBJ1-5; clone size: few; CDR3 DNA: TGTGCCAGCAGTGAGTATGGAGCGGGGATAGGGCAGCCCCAGCATTTT; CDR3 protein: CASSEYGAGIGQPQHF
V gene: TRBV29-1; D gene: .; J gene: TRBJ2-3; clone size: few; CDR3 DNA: TGCAGCGTTGGGTCAGGGGGCACAGATACGCAGTATTTT; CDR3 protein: CSVGSGGTDTQYF
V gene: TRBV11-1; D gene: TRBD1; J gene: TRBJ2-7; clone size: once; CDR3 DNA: TGTGCCAGCAGCTTTACTACAGGGGACCCCTTGGAGCAGTACTTC; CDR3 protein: CASSFTTGDPLEQYF